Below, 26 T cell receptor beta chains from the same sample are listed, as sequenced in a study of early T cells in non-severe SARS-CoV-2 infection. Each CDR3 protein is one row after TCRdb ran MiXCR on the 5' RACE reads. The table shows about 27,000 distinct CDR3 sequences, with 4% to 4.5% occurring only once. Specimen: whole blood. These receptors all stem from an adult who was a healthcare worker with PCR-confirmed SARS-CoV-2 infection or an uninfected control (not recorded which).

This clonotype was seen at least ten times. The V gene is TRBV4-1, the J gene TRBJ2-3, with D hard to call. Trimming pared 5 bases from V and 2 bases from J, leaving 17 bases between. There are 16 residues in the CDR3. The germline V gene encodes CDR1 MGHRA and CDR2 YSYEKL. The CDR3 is CASSGIGYLYTDTQYF. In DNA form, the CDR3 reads TGCGCCAGCAGCGGTATCGGGTACCTCTACACAGATACGCAGTATTTT.

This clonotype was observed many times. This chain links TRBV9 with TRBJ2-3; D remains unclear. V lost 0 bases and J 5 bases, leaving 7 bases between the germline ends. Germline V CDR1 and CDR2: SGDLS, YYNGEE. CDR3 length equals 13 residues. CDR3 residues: CASSVGPGDTQYF. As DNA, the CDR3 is TGTGCCAGCAGCGTAGGACCAGGAGATACGCAGTATTTT. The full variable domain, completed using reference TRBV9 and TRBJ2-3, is DSGVTQTPKHLITATGQRVTLRCSPRSGDLSVYWYQQSLDQGLQFLIQYYNGEERAKGNILERFSAQQFPDLHSELNLSSLELGDSALYFCASSVGPGDTQYFGPGTRLTVL.

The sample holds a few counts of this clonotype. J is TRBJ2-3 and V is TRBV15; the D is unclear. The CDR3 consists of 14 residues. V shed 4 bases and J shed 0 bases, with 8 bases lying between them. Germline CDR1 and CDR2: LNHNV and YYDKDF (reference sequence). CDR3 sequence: CATSTGTSTDTQYF. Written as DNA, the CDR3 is TGTGCCACCAGCACCGGAACTAGCACAGATACGCAGTATTTT.

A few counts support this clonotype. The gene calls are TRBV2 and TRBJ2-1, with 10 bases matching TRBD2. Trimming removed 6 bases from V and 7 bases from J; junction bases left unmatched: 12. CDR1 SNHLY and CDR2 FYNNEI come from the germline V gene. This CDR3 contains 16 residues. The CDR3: CASSRARLAGENEQFF. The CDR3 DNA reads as TGTGCCAGCAGCCGGGCGCGTCTAGCGGGAGAGAATGAGCAGTTCTTC.

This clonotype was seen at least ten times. CDR3 region: CASSLGGAGETQYF. As DNA, the CDR3 is TGTGCCAGCAGTTTGGGGGGAGCGGGAGAGACCCAGTACTTC. This chain connects TRBV12-3 or TRBV12-4 to TRBJ2-5; a weak D match, TRBD2 (6 bases). The CDR3 totals 14 residues. With 3 bases removed from V and 4 bases from J, the gap between germline ends came to 12 bases.

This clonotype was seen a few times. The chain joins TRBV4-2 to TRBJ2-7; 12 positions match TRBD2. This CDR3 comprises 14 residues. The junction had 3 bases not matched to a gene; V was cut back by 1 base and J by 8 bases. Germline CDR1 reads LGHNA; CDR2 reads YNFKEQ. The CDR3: CASSQGGTSGQQYF. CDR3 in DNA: TGTGCCAGCAGCCAAGGGGGGACTAGCGGGCAGCAGTACTTC.

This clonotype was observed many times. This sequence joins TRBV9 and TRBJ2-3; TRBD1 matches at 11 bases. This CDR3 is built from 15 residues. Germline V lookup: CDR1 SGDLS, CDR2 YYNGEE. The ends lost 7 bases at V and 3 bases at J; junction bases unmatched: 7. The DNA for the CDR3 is TGTGCCAGCGGGTCCGGGACAGGGGGAACAGATACGCAGTATTTT. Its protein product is CASGSGTGGTDTQYF.

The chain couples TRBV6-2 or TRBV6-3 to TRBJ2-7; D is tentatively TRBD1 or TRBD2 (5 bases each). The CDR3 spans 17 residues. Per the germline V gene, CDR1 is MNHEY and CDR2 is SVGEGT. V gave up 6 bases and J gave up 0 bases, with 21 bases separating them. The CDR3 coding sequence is TGTGCCAGCAGGCCTTATGACTCGGGACGGTCCTCCTACGAGCAGTACTTC. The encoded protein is CASRPYDSGRSSYEQYF.

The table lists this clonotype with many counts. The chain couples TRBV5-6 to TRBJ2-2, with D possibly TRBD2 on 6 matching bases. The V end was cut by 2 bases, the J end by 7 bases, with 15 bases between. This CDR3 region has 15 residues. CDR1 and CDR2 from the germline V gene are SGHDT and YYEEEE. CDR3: CASSLTGTPHGELFF. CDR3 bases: TGTGCCAGCAGCTTAACCGGGACTCCGCACGGGGAGCTGTTTTTT.

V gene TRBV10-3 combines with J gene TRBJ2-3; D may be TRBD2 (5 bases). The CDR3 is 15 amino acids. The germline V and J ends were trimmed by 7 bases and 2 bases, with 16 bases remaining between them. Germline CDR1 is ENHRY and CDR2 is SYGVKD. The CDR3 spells CAITSERQSTDTQYF. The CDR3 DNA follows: TGTGCCATCACTTCTGAGCGGCAGTCCACAGATACGCAGTATTTT.

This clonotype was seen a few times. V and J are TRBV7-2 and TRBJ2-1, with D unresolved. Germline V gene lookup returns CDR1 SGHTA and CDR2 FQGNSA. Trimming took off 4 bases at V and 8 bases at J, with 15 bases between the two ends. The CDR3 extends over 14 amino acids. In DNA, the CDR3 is TGTGCCAGCAGCTCAAGGGCCTGGGTGCATGAGCAGTTCTTC. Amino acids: CASSSRAWVHEQFF.

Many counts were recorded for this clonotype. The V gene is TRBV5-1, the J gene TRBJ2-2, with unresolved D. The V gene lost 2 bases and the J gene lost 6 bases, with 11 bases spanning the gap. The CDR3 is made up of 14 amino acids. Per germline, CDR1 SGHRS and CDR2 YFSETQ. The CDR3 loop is CASSFDEPPGELFF. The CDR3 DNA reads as TGCGCCAGCAGCTTCGACGAACCTCCCGGGGAGCTGTTTTTT.

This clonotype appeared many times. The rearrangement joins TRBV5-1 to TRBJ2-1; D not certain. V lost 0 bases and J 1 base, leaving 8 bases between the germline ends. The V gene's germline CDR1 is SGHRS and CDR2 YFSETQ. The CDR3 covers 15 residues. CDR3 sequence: CASSLEGNSYNEQFF. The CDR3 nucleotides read TGCGCCAGCAGCTTGGAAGGGAATTCCTACAATGAGCAGTTCTTC.

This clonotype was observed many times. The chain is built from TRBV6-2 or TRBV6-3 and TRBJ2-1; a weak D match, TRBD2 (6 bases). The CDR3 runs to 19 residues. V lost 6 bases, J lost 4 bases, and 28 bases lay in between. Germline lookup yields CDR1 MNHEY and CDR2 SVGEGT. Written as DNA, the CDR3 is TGTGCCAGCAGCCACCCTGAGCGGGCAGTCCGGCGGTTTTACAATGAGCAGTTCTTC. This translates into CASSHPERAVRRFYNEQFF.

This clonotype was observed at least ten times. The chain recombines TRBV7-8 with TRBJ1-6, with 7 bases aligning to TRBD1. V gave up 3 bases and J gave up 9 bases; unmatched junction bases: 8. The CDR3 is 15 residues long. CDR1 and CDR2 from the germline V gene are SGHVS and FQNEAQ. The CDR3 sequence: CASSFFDRVVSPLHF. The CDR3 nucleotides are TGTGCCAGCAGCTTTTTCGACAGGGTGGTTTCACCCCTCCACTTT.

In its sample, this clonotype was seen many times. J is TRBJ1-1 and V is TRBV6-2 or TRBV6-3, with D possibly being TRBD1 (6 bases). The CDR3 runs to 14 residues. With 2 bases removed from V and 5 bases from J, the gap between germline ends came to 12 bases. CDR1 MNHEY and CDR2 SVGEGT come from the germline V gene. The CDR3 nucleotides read TGTGCCAGCAGTTACGGGGGGCCGAGAACTGAAGCTTTCTTT. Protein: CASSYGGPRTEAFF.

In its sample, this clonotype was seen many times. CDR3 nucleotides: TGCAGCGTTGAAGATGGAGGCAGCTACGAGCAGTACTTC. Encoded protein: CSVEDGGSYEQYF. The chain recombines TRBV29-1 with TRBJ2-7, with D tentatively TRBD2 (5 bases). Looked up from germline, CDR1 is SQVTM and CDR2 is ANQGSEA. V shed 0 bases and J shed 3 bases, with 9 bases lying between them. This CDR3 has 13 residues.

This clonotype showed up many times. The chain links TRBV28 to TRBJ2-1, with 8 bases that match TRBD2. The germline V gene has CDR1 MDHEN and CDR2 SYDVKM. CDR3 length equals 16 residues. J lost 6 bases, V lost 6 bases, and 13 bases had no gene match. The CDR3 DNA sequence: TGTGCCAGCAGACTCGAGGGAGCGGGAGCTTCCAATGAGCAGTTCTTC. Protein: CASRLEGAGASNEQFF. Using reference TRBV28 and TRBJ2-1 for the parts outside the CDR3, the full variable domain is DVKVTQSSRYLVKRTGEKVFLECVQDMDHENMFWYRQDPGLGLRLIYFSYDVKMKEKGDIPEGYSVSREKKERFSLILESASTNQTSMYLCASRLEGAGASNEQFFGPGTRLTVL.

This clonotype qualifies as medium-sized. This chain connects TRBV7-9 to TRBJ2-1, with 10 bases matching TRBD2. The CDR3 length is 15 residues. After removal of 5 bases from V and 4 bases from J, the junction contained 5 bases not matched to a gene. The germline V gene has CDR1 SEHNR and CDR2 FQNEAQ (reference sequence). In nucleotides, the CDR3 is TGTGCCAGCAGCCCCGGGACTAGCGTATACAATGAGCAGTTCTTC. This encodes CASSPGTSVYNEQFF. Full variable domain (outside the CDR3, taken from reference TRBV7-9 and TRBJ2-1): DTGVSQNPRHKITKRGQNVTFRCDPISEHNRLYWYRQTLGQGPEFLTYFQNEAQLEKSRLLSDRFSAERPKGSFSTLEIQRTEQGDSAMYLCASSPGTSVYNEQFFGPGTRLTVL.

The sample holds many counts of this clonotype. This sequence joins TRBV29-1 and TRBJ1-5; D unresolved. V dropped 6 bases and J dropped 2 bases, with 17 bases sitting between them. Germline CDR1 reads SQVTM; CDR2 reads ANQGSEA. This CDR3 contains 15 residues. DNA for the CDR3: TGCAGCGTCGCAGACGGGGTATTGGGCAATCAGCCCCAGCATTTT. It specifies CSVADGVLGNQPQHF.

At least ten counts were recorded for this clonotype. CDR3 protein: CASSKEGRPAKNIQYF. CDR3 DNA sequence: TGTGCCAGCAGCAAAGAGGGCAGACCAGCCAAAAACATTCAGTACTTC. The chain has TRBV21-1 and TRBJ2-4; whether TRBD2, the table's D call, matches the DNA was not checked. TRBV21-1 is a recognized pseudogene. The CDR3 sequence is 16 residues long.

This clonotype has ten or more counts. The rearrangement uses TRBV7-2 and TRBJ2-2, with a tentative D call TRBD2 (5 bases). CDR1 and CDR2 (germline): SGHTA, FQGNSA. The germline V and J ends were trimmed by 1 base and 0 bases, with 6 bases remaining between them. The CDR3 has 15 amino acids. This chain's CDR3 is CASSLGSANTGELFF. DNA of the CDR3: TGTGCCAGCAGCTTAGGTAGCGCGAACACCGGGGAGCTGTTTTTT.

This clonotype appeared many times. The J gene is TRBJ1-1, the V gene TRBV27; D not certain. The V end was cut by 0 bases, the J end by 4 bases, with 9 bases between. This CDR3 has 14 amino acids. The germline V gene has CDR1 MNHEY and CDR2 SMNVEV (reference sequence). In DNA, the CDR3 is TGTGCCAGCAGTTTATCTTCGTGGGGCACTGAAGCTTTCTTT. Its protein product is CASSLSSWGTEAFF.

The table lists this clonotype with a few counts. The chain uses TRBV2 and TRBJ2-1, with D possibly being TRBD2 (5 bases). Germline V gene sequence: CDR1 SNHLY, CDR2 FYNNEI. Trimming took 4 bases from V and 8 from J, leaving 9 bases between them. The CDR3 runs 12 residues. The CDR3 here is CASSGGLDEQFF. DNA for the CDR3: TGTGCCAGCAGTGGAGGGCTAGATGAGCAGTTCTTC. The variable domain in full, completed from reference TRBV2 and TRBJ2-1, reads EPEVTQTPSHQVTQMGQEVILRCVPISNHLYFYWYRQILGQKVEFLVSFYNNEISEKSEIFDDQFSVERPDGSNFTLKIRSTKLEDSAMYFCASSGGLDEQFFGPGTRLTVL.

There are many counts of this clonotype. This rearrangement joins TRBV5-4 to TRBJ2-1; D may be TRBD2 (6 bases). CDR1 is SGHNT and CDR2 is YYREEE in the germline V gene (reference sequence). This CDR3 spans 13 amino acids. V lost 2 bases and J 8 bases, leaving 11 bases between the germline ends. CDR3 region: CASSFQTRYEQFF. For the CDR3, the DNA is TGTGCCAGCAGCTTTCAGACTAGGTATGAGCAGTTCTTC.

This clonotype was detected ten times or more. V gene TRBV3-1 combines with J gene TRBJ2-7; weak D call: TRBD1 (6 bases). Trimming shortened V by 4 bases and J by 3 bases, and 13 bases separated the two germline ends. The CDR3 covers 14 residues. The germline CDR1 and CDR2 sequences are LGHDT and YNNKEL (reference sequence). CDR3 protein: CASSPFGTNYEQYF. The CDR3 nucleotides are TGTGCCAGCAGCCCGTTCGGGACAAACTACGAGCAGTACTTC.